A selection of T cell receptor beta chains follows, all from one sample in a study of neoadjuvant nivolumab and ipilimumab in lung cancer. Measured with immunoSEQ multiplex PCR; TCRdb has only the in-frame clones, and not every one. The sample has tens of thousands of clones, just over 90% seen once; the top ten hold around 5%. Sample: peripheral blood, taken after neoadjuvant nivolumab, alone or with ipilimumab, at or shortly before surgery. The receptors here all came from an adult with non-small cell lung cancer. Both conserved end residues are part of each CDR3. Fields, in order: clone size, J gene, D gene, V gene, CDR3 DNA, CDR3 protein. The D gene is left open where the match is weak. Size is stated for part of the rows, as once, few or many counts, or as a class when the clone is expanded.

clone_size: .; j_call: TRBJ1-1; d_call: .; v_call: TRBV6-1; cdr3_nt: TGTGCCAGCAGTGTCCCTCGCCCTGAAGCTTTCTTT; cdr3_aa: CASSVPRPEAFF
clone_size: .; j_call: TRBJ1-2; d_call: .; v_call: TRBV13; cdr3_nt: TGTGCCAGCAGCAATCAAAATATGAAACACTATGGCTACACCTTC; cdr3_aa: CASSNQNMKHYGYTF
clone_size: .; j_call: TRBJ2-1; d_call: .; v_call: TRBV19; cdr3_nt: TGTGCCAGTAGTTCTGGGACGGTGACCTACAATGAGCAGTTCTTC; cdr3_aa: CASSSGTVTYNEQFF
clone_size: .; j_call: TRBJ2-3; d_call: .; v_call: TRBV5-6; cdr3_nt: TGTGCCAGCAGCTTGGCGGGGCAAGGGACAGATACGCAGTATTTT; cdr3_aa: CASSLAGQGTDTQYF
clone_size: .; j_call: TRBJ2-3; d_call: .; v_call: TRBV7-2; cdr3_nt: TGTGCCAGCAACCTACTCGGCAGCTTAAGCACAGATACGCAGTATTTT; cdr3_aa: CASNLLGSLSTDTQYF
clone_size: .; j_call: TRBJ2-1; d_call: .; v_call: TRBV7-7; cdr3_nt: TGTGCCAGCAGCTTGGGATATGCCAATGAGCAGTTCTTC; cdr3_aa: CASSLGYANEQFF
clone_size: once; j_call: TRBJ2-7; d_call: .; v_call: TRBV2; cdr3_nt: TGTGCCAGCAGTGCCGGTCCTCTCAGCTCCTACGAGCAGTACTTC; cdr3_aa: CASSAGPLSSYEQYF
clone_size: .; j_call: TRBJ2-3; d_call: .; v_call: TRBV5-1; cdr3_nt: TGCGCCAGCAGCTTGGGACCCCCGGTGCCCAGGGATACGCAGTATTTT; cdr3_aa: CASSLGPPVPRDTQYF
clone_size: .; j_call: TRBJ1-2; d_call: .; v_call: TRBV4-1; cdr3_nt: TGCGCCAGCAGCCAAGGTACATATGGCTACACCTTC; cdr3_aa: CASSQGTYGYTF
clone_size: .; j_call: TRBJ1-2; d_call: .; v_call: TRBV5-6; cdr3_nt: TGTGCCAGCAATCCCGTTGCAGGCGGCCCTTATGGCTACACCTTC; cdr3_aa: CASNPVAGGPYGYTF
clone_size: .; j_call: TRBJ2-7; d_call: .; v_call: TRBV11-2; cdr3_nt: TGTGCCAGCAGCTTTGACAACTTCTACGAGCAGTACTTC; cdr3_aa: CASSFDNFYEQYF
clone_size: .; j_call: TRBJ2-7; d_call: TRBD1; v_call: TRBV7-3; cdr3_nt: TGTGCCAGCAGCTCACGGACAGGCGGGGAGCAGTACTTC; cdr3_aa: CASSSRTGGEQYF
clone_size: .; j_call: TRBJ1-6; d_call: .; v_call: TRBV4-1; cdr3_nt: TGCGCCAGCAGCCAAGATCGTGCGGGGGGTTATTCTAATTCACCCCTCCACTTT; cdr3_aa: CASSQDRAGGYSNSPLHF
clone_size: .; j_call: TRBJ1-2; d_call: TRBD1; v_call: TRBV6-1; cdr3_nt: TGTGCCAGCAGTGAGAACAGGGGATTCACTAACTATGGCTACACCTTC; cdr3_aa: CASSENRGFTNYGYTF
clone_size: .; j_call: TRBJ2-5; d_call: .; v_call: TRBV7-3; cdr3_nt: TGTGCCAGCAGCCGGTCCGGGGGACAGCAAGAGACCCAGTACTTC; cdr3_aa: CASSRSGGQQETQYF
clone_size: .; j_call: TRBJ2-2; d_call: .; v_call: TRBV7-7; cdr3_nt: TGTGCCAGCAGCTTAGGGGGGGACCTCTGGGCCGGGGAGCTGTTTTTT; cdr3_aa: CASSLGGDLWAGELFF
clone_size: .; j_call: TRBJ1-2; d_call: .; v_call: TRBV5-5; cdr3_nt: TGTGCCAGCAGCTTGGTCCAGGACGTAACTAACTATGGCTACACCTTC; cdr3_aa: CASSLVQDVTNYGYTF
clone_size: .; j_call: TRBJ2-7; d_call: .; v_call: TRBV29-1; cdr3_nt: TGCAGCGTTGAAGGTCGGGACTACGAGCAGTACTTC; cdr3_aa: CSVEGRDYEQYF
clone_size: .; j_call: TRBJ1-2; d_call: TRBD1; v_call: TRBV9; cdr3_nt: TGTGCCAGCACCCCGGGACAGGGTCGGTATGGCTACACCTTC; cdr3_aa: CASTPGQGRYGYTF
clone_size: .; j_call: TRBJ1-5; d_call: .; v_call: TRBV2; cdr3_nt: TGTGCCAGCAGTCGACAGGGCAATCAGCCCCAGCATTTT; cdr3_aa: CASSRQGNQPQHF
clone_size: .; j_call: TRBJ2-5; d_call: .; v_call: TRBV5-6; cdr3_nt: TGTGCCAGCAGCCCCGACGCCGGGACCCAGTACTTC; cdr3_aa: CASSPDAGTQYF
clone_size: .; j_call: TRBJ2-7; d_call: .; v_call: TRBV9; cdr3_nt: TGTGCCAGCAGCCCCTTGAGGGGTAAAACCTACGAGCAGTACTTC; cdr3_aa: CASSPLRGKTYEQYF
clone_size: .; j_call: TRBJ2-2; d_call: TRBD1; v_call: TRBV7-9; cdr3_nt: TGTGCCAGCAGTACCACAGGGGGGTACACCGGGGAGCTGTTTTTT; cdr3_aa: CASSTTGGYTGELFF
clone_size: .; j_call: TRBJ1-2; d_call: .; v_call: TRBV2; cdr3_nt: TGTGCCAGCAAGAATTTAGCTAACTATGGCTACACCTTC; cdr3_aa: CASKNLANYGYTF
clone_size: .; j_call: TRBJ1-2; d_call: .; v_call: TRBV4-3; cdr3_nt: TGCGCCAGCAGCCAAACTGCAGGGAACTATGGCTACACCTTC; cdr3_aa: CASSQTAGNYGYTF
clone_size: .; j_call: TRBJ1-5; d_call: .; v_call: TRBV6-1; cdr3_nt: TGTGCCAGCAGTGAAGCTCAGAGAGCGGCCCAGCATTTT; cdr3_aa: CASSEAQRAAQHF
clone_size: .; j_call: TRBJ2-3; d_call: .; v_call: TRBV14; cdr3_nt: TGTGCCAGCAGCGCGAGACAGGTCTTCGCAGATACGCAGTATTTT; cdr3_aa: CASSARQVFADTQYF
clone_size: .; j_call: TRBJ1-1; d_call: .; v_call: TRBV2; cdr3_nt: TGTGCCAGCAGTGAGACAGGTCTCACTGAAGCTTTCTTT; cdr3_aa: CASSETGLTEAFF
clone_size: .; j_call: TRBJ2-7; d_call: .; v_call: TRBV9; cdr3_nt: TGTGCCAGCAGCGCACTCGCGGGGGCGTCCTACGAGCAGTACTTC; cdr3_aa: CASSALAGASYEQYF
clone_size: .; j_call: TRBJ2-1; d_call: .; v_call: TRBV5-4; cdr3_nt: TGTGCCAGCAGCTTGGATGTGTCAGGGTCCTATGAGCAGTTCTTC; cdr3_aa: CASSLDVSGSYEQFF
clone_size: .; j_call: TRBJ2-3; d_call: TRBD1; v_call: TRBV5-4; cdr3_nt: TGTGCCAGCAGCTTGGCGACAGGGGGGGGCGGTACGCAGTATTTT; cdr3_aa: CASSLATGGGGTQYF
clone_size: .; j_call: TRBJ1-2; d_call: .; v_call: TRBV19; cdr3_nt: TGTGCCAGTAGTATGGGAGCAGGGCCCCATGGCTACACCTTC; cdr3_aa: CASSMGAGPHGYTF
clone_size: .; j_call: TRBJ2-5; d_call: .; v_call: TRBV28; cdr3_nt: TGTGCCAGCAGCGCAGGGGTCGAGACCCAGTACTTC; cdr3_aa: CASSAGVETQYF
clone_size: .; j_call: TRBJ2-7; d_call: .; v_call: TRBV5-1; cdr3_nt: TGCGCCAGCAGCTTAGCGGGCCTGCCTGGTTCCTACGAGCAGTACTTC; cdr3_aa: CASSLAGLPGSYEQYF
clone_size: .; j_call: TRBJ2-5; d_call: .; v_call: TRBV11-2; cdr3_nt: TGTGCCAGCAGCGGGGCGGCGACATTAGAGTACTTC; cdr3_aa: CASSGAATLEYF
clone_size: .; j_call: TRBJ1-5; d_call: .; v_call: TRBV29-1; cdr3_nt: TGCAGCGCCGCGGGACTCGATCAGCCCCAGCATTTT; cdr3_aa: CSAAGLDQPQHF
clone_size: .; j_call: TRBJ1-1; d_call: .; v_call: TRBV6-1; cdr3_nt: TGTGCCAGCAGCCGGGCCTCGACTGAAGCTTTCTTT; cdr3_aa: CASSRASTEAFF
clone_size: .; j_call: TRBJ2-5; d_call: TRBD2; v_call: TRBV9; cdr3_nt: TGTGCCAGCAGCGCCGGGACTAGCGGGGGGGCGGGGGAGACCCAGTACTTC; cdr3_aa: CASSAGTSGGAGETQYF
clone_size: few; j_call: TRBJ2-1; d_call: .; v_call: TRBV18; cdr3_nt: TGTGCCAGCTCACCGAACTCCTACAATGAGCAGTTCTTC; cdr3_aa: CASSPNSYNEQFF
clone_size: once; j_call: TRBJ2-1; d_call: .; v_call: TRBV5-1; cdr3_nt: TGCGCCAGCAGCCGGACCCCTCGCAGCTCCTACAATGAGCAGTTCTTC; cdr3_aa: CASSRTPRSSYNEQFF
clone_size: .; j_call: TRBJ2-2; d_call: .; v_call: TRBV6-6; cdr3_nt: TGTGCCAGCAGTTACTCGAGGGGGGACACCGGGGAGCTGTTTTTT; cdr3_aa: CASSYSRGDTGELFF
clone_size: .; j_call: TRBJ1-4; d_call: .; v_call: TRBV5-1; cdr3_nt: TGCGCCAGCAGCTTTCTAGCAGCCGGGGGACAAACTAATGAAAAACTGTTTTTT; cdr3_aa: CASSFLAAGGQTNEKLFF
clone_size: .; j_call: TRBJ1-2; d_call: .; v_call: TRBV9; cdr3_nt: TGTGCCAGCAGCGTAGTAGACCGCAACTATGGCTACACCTTC; cdr3_aa: CASSVVDRNYGYTF
clone_size: .; j_call: TRBJ1-6; d_call: .; v_call: TRBV18; cdr3_nt: TGTGCCAGCTCACCGGGGCAAGGAATTTCACCCCTCCACTTT; cdr3_aa: CASSPGQGISPLHF
clone_size: .; j_call: TRBJ1-5; d_call: .; v_call: TRBV5-6; cdr3_nt: TGTGCCAGCAGCTTAGACCCAACGGATCAGCCCCAGCATTTT; cdr3_aa: CASSLDPTDQPQHF
clone_size: once; j_call: TRBJ1-2; d_call: TRBD1; v_call: TRBV7-9; cdr3_nt: TGTGCCAGCAGCCGCTCTTTACAGGGGGCGAATGGCTACACCTTC; cdr3_aa: CASSRSLQGANGYTF
clone_size: .; j_call: TRBJ2-7; d_call: .; v_call: TRBV5-6; cdr3_nt: TGTGCCAGCAGCTCCCAGCTCAGGGGACCTACCTACGAGCAGTACTTC; cdr3_aa: CASSSQLRGPTYEQYF
clone_size: .; j_call: TRBJ1-6; d_call: .; v_call: TRBV5-6; cdr3_nt: TGTGCCAGCAGCTTGGTGGTTGAATCCTATAATTCACCCCTCCACTTT; cdr3_aa: CASSLVVESYNSPLHF
clone_size: .; j_call: TRBJ2-5; d_call: .; v_call: TRBV10-3; cdr3_nt: TGTGCCATCAGTGAGTCGAAGGGGATAAAGACCCAGTACTTC; cdr3_aa: CAISESKGIKTQYF
clone_size: .; j_call: TRBJ1-3; d_call: .; v_call: TRBV5-5; cdr3_nt: TGTGCCAGCAGCTTGGATTTGGGGGGGCTTCGAAACACCATATATTTT; cdr3_aa: CASSLDLGGLRNTIYF
clone_size: .; j_call: TRBJ2-7; d_call: .; v_call: TRBV18; cdr3_nt: TGTGCCAGCTCACCACGCCCGGTAGAAGGCCAGTACTTC; cdr3_aa: CASSPRPVEGQYF
clone_size: .; j_call: TRBJ2-7; d_call: .; v_call: TRBV19; cdr3_nt: TGTGCCAGTAGTTTAGGACTCACAGGGATCTCCTACGAGCAGTACTTC; cdr3_aa: CASSLGLTGISYEQYF